This record covers a single TCR beta chain. Profiled with immunoSEQ multiplex PCR; TCRdb holds only in-frame clones, not every one. The sample has about 66,000 clones, 95% to 98% seen once; the top ten hold about 0.26%. The record originates from a study of technical replicates of blood from a handful of donors. Germline V CDR1 and CDR2: KGHSH, LQKENI. V was clipped by 0 bases and J by 1 base, with 6 bases between them. This CDR3 comprises 14 residues. The chain uses TRBV18 and TRBJ1-1; D ambiguous. This receptor was identified in a human donor in good health. The specimen was T cells isolated from PBMCs. DNA for the CDR3: TGTGCCAGCTCACCACCAGCCAAGAACACTGAAGCTTTCTTT. It specifies CASSPPAKNTEAFF.